This is a list of T cell receptor beta chains from one sample in a study of blood T cell repertoires in COVID-19. Using immunoSEQ multiplex PCR, the repertoire was profiled, and TCRdb retains in-frame clones only, with some absent. The table has approximately 240,000 clones, roughly 82% seen once. Sequencing was carried out using peripheral blood. Receptors originate from a woman between 40 and 55 years old who had recovered from COVID-19. The CDR3 runs from the conserved cysteine through the conserved F or W. The D gene is left open where the match is weak. The size entry is marked missing in some rows and otherwise reads once, few, many or a size class.

v_call: TRBV18
j_call: TRBJ1-4
clone_size: .
d_call: TRBD1
cdr3_aa: CASKGDSREKLFF
cdr3_nt: TGTGCCAGCAAAGGGGACAGCAGGGAAAAACTGTTTTTT

v_call: TRBV24-1
j_call: TRBJ2-2
clone_size: .
d_call: .
cdr3_aa: CATSDLAFSAGELFF
cdr3_nt: TGTGCCACCAGTGATTTAGCATTTAGCGCCGGGGAGCTGTTTTTT

v_call: TRBV9
j_call: TRBJ1-2
clone_size: .
d_call: .
cdr3_aa: CASSPQAGQPNYGYTF
cdr3_nt: TGTGCCAGCAGCCCACAAGCCGGACAACCTAACTATGGCTACACCTTC

v_call: TRBV21-1
j_call: TRBJ1-5
clone_size: .
d_call: .
cdr3_aa: CASNWRGGGRCSNQPQHF
cdr3_nt: TGTGCCAGCAACTGGCGTGGGGGAGGTCGGTGTAGCAATCAGCCCCAGCATTTT

v_call: TRBV3-1/TRBV3-2
j_call: TRBJ1-5
clone_size: .
d_call: .
cdr3_aa: CASSQSWRGENQPQHF
cdr3_nt: TGTGCCAGCAGCCAATCCTGGAGGGGAGAGAATCAGCCCCAGCATTTT

v_call: TRBV4-1
j_call: TRBJ2-1
clone_size: .
d_call: TRBD2
cdr3_aa: CASSQDLAGGYNEQFF
cdr3_nt: TGCGCCAGCAGCCAAGATCTAGCGGGGGGGTACAATGAGCAGTTCTTC

v_call: TRBV5-1
j_call: TRBJ1-5
clone_size: few
d_call: TRBD1
cdr3_aa: CASSSTGGQPQHF
cdr3_nt: TGCGCCAGCAGCTCGACAGGGGGACAGCCCCAGCATTTT

v_call: TRBV11-2
j_call: TRBJ2-7
clone_size: .
d_call: .
cdr3_aa: CASSPGTGSYEQYF
cdr3_nt: TGTGCCAGCAGCCCCGGGACCGGGAGTTACGAGCAGTACTTC

v_call: TRBV14
j_call: TRBJ2-7
clone_size: .
d_call: TRBD2
cdr3_aa: CARGHGTSGEVGEQYF
cdr3_nt: TGTGCCAGGGGGCACGGGACTAGCGGGGAGGTTGGCGAGCAGTACTTC

v_call: TRBV18
j_call: TRBJ2-3
clone_size: .
d_call: .
cdr3_aa: CASSLTSPGGTDTQYF
cdr3_nt: TGTGCCAGCTCTCTGACTAGTCCGGGCGGCACAGATACGCAGTATTTT

v_call: TRBV27
j_call: TRBJ2-7
clone_size: .
d_call: TRBD2
cdr3_aa: CASSLGGGGFDEQYF
cdr3_nt: TGTGCCAGCAGTTTAGGCGGGGGTGGTTTCGACGAGCAGTACTTC

v_call: TRBV29-1
j_call: TRBJ1-1
clone_size: .
d_call: .
cdr3_aa: CSVEDRRLGALPTEAFF
cdr3_nt: TGCAGCGTTGAAGATCGAAGGCTGGGGGCGCTTCCCACTGAAGCTTTCTTT

v_call: TRBV19
j_call: TRBJ1-2
clone_size: .
d_call: TRBD1
cdr3_aa: CASSTAPWTGVNYGYTF
cdr3_nt: TGTGCCAGTAGTACCGCCCCTTGGACAGGGGTGAACTATGGCTACACCTTC